Below, 32 T cell receptor beta chains from the same sample are listed, as sequenced in a study of regulatory T cells in long-lasting Graves disease. Time point defined: newly diagnosed GD, antithyroid drugs for less than 3 months. From PBMCs, RNA was extracted and then used to make the TCR library. CDR3 regions were amplified by Arm-PCR using iRepertoire HTBI primers to build TCR beta libraries. TCRdb re-analysed the multiplex PCR reads in MiXCR, keeping a single row per CDR3 protein. This table holds 400,000 to 450,000 distinct CDR3 sequences, about 15% found once. This sample also appeared in a second study, on T cells in Graves' hyperthyroidism and ophthalmopathy.

The sample here was peripheral blood mononuclear cells (PBMCs), taken at new diagnosis, from a patient treated with antithyroid drugs. These receptors were obtained from a woman younger than 45 with Graves disease.

In its sample, this clonotype was seen many times. The gene calls are TRBV5-1 and TRBJ1-1, with D unclear. The CDR3 is 15 residues long. V was cut by 0 bases and J by 1 base, with 10 bases left in between. Germline loops: CDR1 SGHRS, CDR2 YFSETQ. The CDR3 bases are TGCGCCAGCAGCTTGGTCGCGGGATCGAACACTGAAGCTTTCTTT. Protein product: CASSLVAGSNTEAFF.

This clonotype was recorded many times. This CDR3 is CASRTGGQPQHF. Here the CDR3 DNA reads TGTGCCAGCAGAACAGGGGGCCAGCCCCAGCATTTT. The chain combines TRBV27 with TRBJ1-5, with TRBD1 matching 9 bases. Germline CDR1 MNHEY, CDR2 SMNVEV (reference sequence). This CDR3 is 12 amino acids long. Trimming took 6 bases from V and 7 from J; bases not matched to a gene: 1.

As for this clonotype: Possible read error: a much larger clone is one base away. The chain has TRBV2 and TRBJ2-7; 13 bases map to TRBD2. The junction had 11 bases not matched to a gene; V was cut back by 5 bases and J by 7 bases. The CDR3 is 16 residues long. The germline CDR1 and CDR2 sequences are SNHLY and FYNNEI. As DNA, the CDR3 is TGTGCCAGCAGTTTATACGGACTAGCGGGAGCCGAGGAGCAGTACTTC. This sequence encodes CASSLYGLAGAEEQYF.

This clonotype was observed many times. This chain connects TRBV7-2 to TRBJ1-1; D might be TRBD1 (5 bases). The germline gives CDR1 SGHTA, CDR2 FQGNSA. The CDR3 spans 13 residues. V lost 4 bases to trimming and J lost 4 bases, with 10 bases between them. CDR3 sequence reads: CASSSARGTEAFF. The CDR3 DNA reads as TGTGCCAGCAGCTCGGCAAGGGGCACTGAAGCTTTCTTT.

This clonotype was detected many times. The CDR3 sequence: CAYSGSLSSAYEQYF. In DNA, the CDR3 is TGTGCCTATAGCGGGAGTTTGAGTAGTGCCTACGAGCAGTACTTC. The gene calls are TRBV30 and TRBJ2-7, with 9 bases that match TRBD2. This CDR3 region has 15 residues. The junction had 12 bases not matched to a gene; V was cut back by 7 bases and J by 2 bases. In germline, CDR1 is GTSNPN, CDR2 SVGIG (reference sequence).

The chain couples TRBV20-1 to TRBJ2-7; D is perhaps TRBD2 (5 bases). The CDR3 totals 14 residues. V was trimmed by 6 bases and J by 0 bases, leaving 15 bases between them. The V gene's germline CDR1 is DFQATT and CDR2 SNEGSKA (reference sequence). The CDR3 DNA sequence: TGCAGTGCACTTCCTAGCACCGACTCCTACGAGCAGTACTTC. Protein: CSALPSTDSYEQYF.

The CDR3 DNA reads TGTGCCAGCAGCCACGCGGACAGGGTAGGAAACTATGGCTACACCTTC. It yields the protein CASSHADRVGNYGYTF. The gene calls are TRBV14 and TRBJ1-2, with 8 bases matching TRBD1. The V segment lost 3 bases and the J segment 2 bases; nucleotides outside the gene matches: 8. The CDR3 has 16 residues. The germline gives CDR1 SGHDN, CDR2 FVKESK.

At least ten counts were recorded for this clonotype. This chain joins TRBV12-3 or TRBV12-4 and TRBJ2-5; 12 nucleotides agree with TRBD2. The CDR3 is 17 amino acids. J gave up 5 bases and V 5 bases, and 12 bases lay outside the gene matches. The CDR3 is CASSPRLAGASGETQYF. For the CDR3, the DNA is TGTGCCAGCAGTCCCAGACTAGCGGGAGCTTCGGGGGAGACCCAGTACTTC.

This clonotype occurred a few times. This chain joins TRBV12-5 and TRBJ2-3; D unresolved. CDR1 is LGHNT, CDR2 FRNRAP, per germline. The CDR3 is made up of 13 amino acids. Trimming removed 1 base from V and 6 bases from J, with 8 bases in between. The CDR3 is CASGLEWTDTQYF. The DNA for the CDR3 is TGTGCTAGTGGTTTGGAGTGGACGGATACGCAGTATTTT.

CDR3 nucleotides: TGTGCCAGCAGTTATTCGTGGTTCACCTCTGGAAACACCATATATTTT. Translated, it gives CASSYSWFTSGNTIYF. The V and J genes are TRBV6-5 and TRBJ1-3, with D unclear. Germline values: CDR1 MNHEY, CDR2 SVGAGI. The V gene lost 3 bases and the J gene lost 0 bases, with 12 bases spanning the gap. The length of the CDR3 is 16 residues.

On this clonotype itself: Mismatch with germline at one junction end may stem from a read error. The chain carries TRBV29-1 and TRBJ2-1; perhaps D is TRBD1 or TRBD2 (6 bases each). Germline lookup yields CDR1 SQVTM and CDR2 ANQGSEA. The CDR3 loop spans 17 amino acids. CDR3 nucleotide sequence: TGCAGCGTTGAAGTCAGAGAAGGAGGGGGTCTTCCAAATGGGCAGTTCTTC. Translated: CSVEVREGGGLPNGQFF.

At least ten counts were recorded for this clonotype. This sequence joins TRBV4-1 and TRBJ1-5, with 7 bases identical to TRBD1. The trim removed 1 base at V and 3 bases at J, leaving 3 bases unmatched. The germline V gene has CDR1 MGHRA and CDR2 YSYEKL. The CDR3 is 15 amino acids. Written as DNA, the CDR3 is TGCGCCAGCAGCCAAGTCAGGGGGACCAATCAGCCCCAGCATTTT. Protein sequence: CASSQVRGTNQPQHF.

This clonotype was observed many times. The rearrangement links TRBV28 to TRBJ2-1, with 9 bases matching TRBD2. Germline V gene data show CDR1 as MDHEN and CDR2 as SYDVKM. V lost 7 bases, J lost 8 bases, and 9 bases stayed unmatched. This CDR3 spans 14 amino acids. CDR3 sequence (DNA): TGTGCCAGCAAGCGTAGCGGGAGTATCTATGAGCAGTTCTTC. It encodes CASKRSGSIYEQFF.

The chain carries TRBV6-2 or TRBV6-3 and TRBJ1-4; 7 bases match TRBD1. Germline-derived CDR1 and CDR2 are MNHEY and SVGEGT. V shed 2 bases and J 7 bases; nucleotides not matched to a gene: 4. The CDR3 totals 14 residues. The CDR3: CASSYHRDSEKLFF. In DNA, the CDR3 is TGTGCCAGCAGTTACCACCGGGACAGTGAAAAACTGTTTTTT.

This clonotype appeared many times. This chain links TRBV5-1 with TRBJ2-1, with 8 bases matching TRBD1. The ends lost 6 bases at V and 8 bases at J; junction bases unmatched: 16. The CDR3 totals 16 residues. Germline V gene sequence: CDR1 SGHRS, CDR2 YFSETQ. The CDR3 DNA follows: TGCGCCAGCAACTCAGGGCCGGGACAGGTTCACGATGAGCAGTTCTTC. As protein: CASNSGPGQVHDEQFF.

In this sample, this clonotype turned up many times. V gene TRBV9 combines with J gene TRBJ2-3; D unclear. Trimming shortened V by 2 bases and J by 1 base, and 14 bases separated the two germline ends. The CDR3 totals 16 residues. The V gene's germline CDR1 is SGDLS and CDR2 YYNGEE. CDR3 residues: CASSVGSSYRTDTQYF. The DNA for the CDR3 is TGTGCCAGCAGCGTCGGATCGTCATACCGCACAGATACGCAGTATTTT.

This sequence joins TRBV19 and TRBJ1-5; TRBD1 agrees at 8 bases. V shed 5 bases and J 8 bases; nucleotides not matched to a gene: 11. Germline-derived CDR1 and CDR2 are LNHDA and SQIVND (reference sequence). This CDR3 contains 15 residues. The chain's CDR3 is CASSPRQGPWEPQHF. DNA for the CDR3: TGTGCCAGTAGTCCGAGACAGGGGCCATGGGAGCCCCAGCATTTT.

This clonotype was detected only a few times. The V gene is TRBV6-4, the J gene TRBJ2-1; tentative D call: TRBD2 (6 bases). The V end was cut by 8 bases, the J end by 0 bases, with 14 bases between. CDR3 length equals 15 residues. Germline CDR1 is MRHNA and CDR2 is SNTAGT. The CDR3 loop reads CASYPGLRSYNEQFF. The CDR3 DNA reads as TGTGCCAGCTATCCCGGACTACGCTCCTACAATGAGCAGTTCTTC.

This clonotype was detected many times. The V call is TRBV7-8, the J call TRBJ2-2; 8 bases are shared with TRBD2. CDR1 SGHVS and CDR2 FQNEAQ come from the germline V gene. This CDR3 is built from 15 residues. Trimming removed 8 bases from V and 0 bases from J; junction bases left unmatched: 5. The CDR3 DNA reads TGTGCCAGCGTCCTTAGCGGGGCGAACACCGGGGAGCTGTTTTTT. Its translation is CASVLSGANTGELFF.

This clonotype was seen more than once but under ten times. This chain links TRBV20-1 with TRBJ2-5; 7 nucleotides agree with TRBD2. The CDR3 covers 14 residues. The germline V gene encodes CDR1 DFQATT and CDR2 SNEGSKA (reference sequence). V lost 7 bases and J lost 6; bases outside the gene matches: 14. CDR3 nucleotide sequence: TGCAGTGTTGGAGCGGGGAAACGGCGGCAGACCCAGTACTTC. Translating gives CSVGAGKRRQTQYF.

The chain is built from TRBV11-2 and TRBJ2-5; D perhaps matches TRBD1 (6 bases). Germline V gives CDR1 SGHAT, CDR2 FQNNGV. Trimming pared 4 bases from V and 4 bases from J, leaving 19 bases between. CDR3 length: 16 residues. The CDR3 sequence is CASSSARGNVLETQYF. The CDR3 bases are TGTGCCAGCAGCTCCGCGAGGGGGAATGTACTAGAGACCCAGTACTTC.

This clonotype was found many times. CDR3 nucleotide sequence: TGTGCCAGCAGCTTATTTCGGGTTTTGAACACTGAAGCTTTCTTT. This encodes CASSLFRVLNTEAFF. The chain recombines TRBV11-1 with TRBJ1-1, with D unclear. Per germline, CDR1 SGHAT and CDR2 FQDESV (reference sequence). CDR3 size: 15 residues. V dropped 2 bases and J dropped 0 bases, with 10 bases sitting between them.

This clonotype came up many times. The J gene is TRBJ2-7, the V gene TRBV20-1; 7 bases agree with TRBD2. The CDR3 spans 15 residues. J gave up 0 bases and V 3 bases, and 8 bases lay outside the gene matches. Germline CDR1 is DFQATT and CDR2 is SNEGSKA (reference sequence). CDR3 DNA sequence: TGCAGTGCTAGTGAACCGCGGGGGAGCTCCTACGAGCAGTACTTC. Translating gives CSASEPRGSSYEQYF.

Here the CDR3 DNA reads TGTGCCAGCAGTTTAGGTTCCGGGACAGGTCGGTTCGGGGCCAACGTCCTGACTTTC. Translating it yields CASSLGSGTGRFGANVLTF. The V call is TRBV28, the J call TRBJ2-6; TRBD1 aligns across 8 bases. Germline V gene data show CDR1 as MDHEN and CDR2 as SYDVKM. The CDR3 runs 19 residues. Trimming cost V 2 bases and J 4 bases; bases outside gene matches: 13.

This clonotype has a count of ten or more. The chain employs TRBV2 and TRBJ2-3; possibly TRBD2 for D (6 bases). This CDR3 has 15 residues. Trimming took 5 bases from V and 4 from J, leaving 16 bases between them. Per the germline V gene, CDR1 is SNHLY and CDR2 is FYNNEI. The CDR3 DNA reads TGTGCCAGCAGTCCGATCGGGAGCAACTCAGATACGCAGTATTTT. Protein sequence: CASSPIGSNSDTQYF. The full variable domain, completed using reference TRBV2 and TRBJ2-3, is EPEVTQTPSHQVTQMGQEVILRCVPISNHLYFYWYRQILGQKVEFLVSFYNNEISEKSEIFDDQFSVERPDGSNFTLKIRSTKLEDSAMYFCASSPIGSNSDTQYFGPGTRLTVL.

The genes are TRBV19 and TRBJ2-6; TRBD1 matches 9 bases. The J segment lost 3 bases and the V segment lost 6 bases, leaving 9 bases of the junction unmatched. The CDR3 is 17 amino acids. The V gene's germline CDR1 is LNHDA and CDR2 SQIVND (reference sequence). CDR3 nucleotides: TGTGCCAGTAGGGGACAGGGCCACCCAGGTGGGGCCAACGTCCTGACTTTC. Translating it yields CASRGQGHPGGANVLTF. The full variable domain, with the rest looked up from reference TRBV19 and TRBJ2-6, is DGGITQSPKYLFRKEGQNVTLSCEQNLNHDAMYWYRQDPGQGLRLIYYSQIVNDFQKGDIAEGYSVSREKKESFPLTVTSAQKNPTAFYLCASRGQGHPGGANVLTFGAGSRLTVL.

At least ten counts were recorded for this clonotype. V usage is TRBV11-2 and J usage is TRBJ2-3; TRBD2 aligns across 10 bases. The CDR3 covers 15 residues. CDR1 SGHAT and CDR2 FQNNGV come from the germline V gene. V lost 5 bases, J lost 4 bases, and 6 bases stayed unmatched. The DNA for the CDR3 is TGTGCCAGCAGCCCAGCGGGAGGGCCTGCAGATACGCAGTATTTT. Amino acids: CASSPAGGPADTQYF.

The gene calls are TRBV20-1 and TRBJ1-2; D is uncertain. The germline CDR1 and CDR2 sequences are DFQATT and SNEGSKA (reference sequence). The CDR3 runs to 12 residues. V was trimmed by 4 bases and J by 2 bases, leaving 8 bases between them. As DNA, the CDR3 is TGCAGTGCTACGTGGGGAAACTATGGCTACACCTTC. Translated: CSATWGNYGYTF.

This clonotype was seen repeatedly, ten times or more. The chain joins TRBV28 to TRBJ2-3; 10 bases line up with TRBD2. In germline, CDR1 is MDHEN, CDR2 SYDVKM. With 2 bases clipped from V and 2 bases from J, the junction kept 10 bases outside the gene matches. The CDR3 totals 18 residues. The CDR3 loop is CASSLPSSGSGPTDTQYF. The CDR3 coding sequence is TGTGCCAGCAGTTTACCGTCTAGCGGGAGTGGGCCCACAGATACGCAGTATTTT.

This clonotype was found many times. The V gene is TRBV13, the J gene TRBJ2-1, with 10 bases aligning to TRBD2. Germline V lookup: CDR1 PRHDT, CDR2 FYEKMQ (reference sequence). V gave up 1 base and J gave up 13 bases; unmatched junction bases: 7. The CDR3 is 14 amino acids. The CDR3 here is CASSLDQLAGHQFF. The CDR3 DNA sequence: TGTGCCAGCAGCTTAGATCAACTAGCGGGACACCAGTTCTTC.

This clonotype was seen a few times. The chain employs TRBV13 and TRBJ2-1; TRBD1 aligns across 8 bases. V shed 1 base, J shed 6 bases, and the junction held 5 bases outside the gene matches. The CDR3 totals 15 residues. Germline CDR1 PRHDT, CDR2 FYEKMQ (reference sequence). The CDR3 sequence: CASSLEITGGNEQFF. The CDR3, as DNA: TGTGCCAGCAGCTTAGAAATTACAGGGGGCAATGAGCAGTTCTTC. The entire variable domain, with the rest obtained from reference TRBV13 and TRBJ2-1, is as follows: AAGVIQSPRHLIKEKRETATLKCYPIPRHDTVYWYQQGPGQDPQFLISFYEKMQSDKGSIPDRFSAQQFSDYHSELNMSSLELGDSALYFCASSLEITGGNEQFFGPGTRLTVL.

This clonotype was recorded at least ten times. The rearrangement joins TRBV20-1 to TRBJ1-2; 8 bases line up with TRBD1. This CDR3 is built from 12 residues. Germline V gives CDR1 DFQATT, CDR2 SNEGSKA (reference sequence). Germline trimming cut 6 bases from V and 3 bases from J; bases unmatched to any gene: 3. CDR3 residues: CSAPDRDYGYTF. The CDR3 DNA follows: TGCAGTGCCCCGGACAGGGACTATGGCTACACCTTC.